Here is one TCR beta chain with its context. The data originate from a study of T cells expressing NK-cell markers. For each CDR3 protein, TCRdb gives one entry from its re-call of the 5' RACE reads, without DNA. This table lists some 390,000 distinct CDR3 sequences. This CDR3 has 15 amino acids. Germline V CDR1 and CDR2: MGHRA, YSYEKL. The specimen was blood T cells: a sorted CD56 or NKG2C T cell subset, CD4+ or CD8+ T cells, or bulk PBMC T cells (not recorded which). This TCR was recovered from a woman in her forties or fifties in good health. This chain links TRBV4-1 with TRBJ2-5; TCRdb proposes TRBD1, but this gene call is untestable without DNA. The chain's CDR3 is CASSPGRLGSETQYF.